This entry features one T cell receptor (beta chain) sequence. Antigen specificity is unknown. The CDR3 is 14 amino acids. Deletions cut 6 bases from V and 0 bases from J, with 11 bases between. The germline V gene encodes CDR1 SGHVS and CDR2 FQNEAQ. The data were obtained in a study of graft-versus-host responses after intestinal transplantation. Whole-study findings and limits: Early post-transplant HvG declines tracked with peak circulating GvH clone levels.

The protocol was immunoSEQ multiplex PCR, while the TCRdb copy is restricted to in-frame clones and leaves out a portion. In the table there are 20,000 to 25,000 clones, 80% to 90% of which are singletons. The sequencing used PBMCs, collected just over 64 days after intestinal transplantation. This sequence joins TRBV7-8 and TRBJ1-1, with TRBD1 as a possible D gene (5 bases). This TCR came from a human patient who received an intestinal transplant, so some T cells may come from the graft donor. Written as DNA, the CDR3 is TGTGCCAGCAGGGGGGGGATCATGAACACTGAAGCTTTCTTT. Translating it yields CASRGGIMNTEAFF. The variable domain in full, with the rest retrieved from reference TRBV7-8 and TRBJ1-1, is GAGVSQSPRYKVAKRGQDVALRCDPISGHVSLFWYQQALGQGPEFLTYFQNEAQLDKSGLPSDRFFAERPEGSVSTLKIQRTQQEDSAVYLCASRGGIMNTEAFFGQGTRLTVV.